This T cell receptor beta chain was recovered during a study of cytomegalovirus exposure and HLA in healthy donors. The CDR3 runs 13 residues. The germline CDR1 and CDR2 sequences are SNHLY and FYNNEI. The germline V and J ends were trimmed by 7 bases and 11 bases, with 20 bases remaining between them. Measured with immunoSEQ multiplex PCR; TCRdb has only the in-frame clones, and not every one. The data contain about 160,000 clones, roughly nine tenths of them singletons. The sample was PBMCs. The origin of this receptor is a woman aged 25 to 39 in good health and CMV-seronegative. V is TRBV2 and J is TRBJ1-1; a possible D gene is TRBD1 (5 bases). DNA for the CDR3: TGTGCCAGCATGAACGGGACCCAGGTTAGGGCTTTCTTT. Its translation is CASMNGTQVRAFF.